This TCR beta chain appears in the sequencing data of a study of radiotherapy plus CTLA-4 blockade in lung cancer. Using immunoSEQ multiplex PCR, the repertoire was profiled, and TCRdb retains in-frame clones only, with some absent. This repertoire shows around 99,000 clones, almost 90% found once; its top ten account for nearly 5%. The CDR3 is 15 residues long. Germline-derived CDR1 and CDR2 are SQVTM and ANQGSEA. The source is a human donor with non-small cell lung cancer that progressed on radiotherapy plus ipilimumab. The sample here was peripheral blood, taken from a patient treated with radiotherapy plus ipilimumab. The rearrangement joins TRBV29-1 to TRBJ1-5; a possible D gene is TRBD1 (5 bases). The CDR3 loop reads CRVSAGVGGNQPQHF. In DNA form, the CDR3 reads TGCCGGGTTTCGGCGGGGGTGGGGGGCAATCAGCCCCAGCATTTT.